This is a list of T cell receptor beta chains from one sample in a study of shared T cell receptors in the human thymus. Assay: immunoSEQ multiplex PCR; the TCRdb copy retains only in-frame clones and omits some. Of hundreds of thousands of clones listed, more than 75% are singletons. These data were also reused for a study on human thymus T cells.

Sequencing used thymocytes. The receptors derive from a boy less than two years old with a congenital heart defect. Each CDR3 is given with its conserved first and last residue. The D gene is left open where the match is weak. The size field is filled for only some rows; it gives once, few, many or a size class.

abundance,v_gene,d_gene,j_gene,CDR3nt,CDR3aa
NA,TRBV5-1,TRBD1,TRBJ1-1,TGCGCCAGCAGCTCGCCCCCGGGACAGGGGGCCACTGAAGCTTTCTTT,CASSSPPGQGATEAFF
NA,TRBV4-1,TRBD2,TRBJ2-5,TGCGCCAGCAGCCTGAGCGGGAGCCCAGAGACCCAGTACTTC,CASSLSGSPETQYF
NA,TRBV15,TRBD1,TRBJ2-1,TGTGCCACCAGCAGGCGACAGGGTGAGGGTCAGATCTACAATGAGCAGTTCTTC,CATSRRQGEGQIYNEQFF
NA,TRBV6-1,NA,TRBJ2-1,TGTGCCAGCAGGAGAGCGTTGGAGGTTCCCCTACAGTTCTTC,CASRRALEVPLQFF
few,TRBV28,NA,TRBJ1-3,TGTGCCAGCGGCCGGGACAACCGCTCTGGAAACACCATATATTTT,CASGRDNRSGNTIYF
once,TRBV4-3,NA,TRBJ1-1,TGCGCCAGCAGCCAAGAGGTTGAGGCGAACACTGAAGCTTTCTTT,CASSQEVEANTEAFF
NA,TRBV19,TRBD2,TRBJ2-7,TGTGCCAGTAGTATAGCGGCGGGAGGTTACGAGCAGTACTTC,CASSIAAGGYEQYF
once,TRBV4-3,NA,TRBJ1-2,TGCGCCAGCAGCCAAGCTCCAGGGGATTCCTATGGCTACACCTTC,CASSQAPGDSYGYTF
once,TRBV6-6,NA,TRBJ1-3,TGTGCCAGCAGCCAAGGGGGTATCCCTGGAAACACCATATATTTT,CASSQGGIPGNTIYF
NA,TRBV4-1,TRBD2,TRBJ2-7,TGCGCCAGCAGGCAGACTAGCGGGAGTATCTACGAGCAGTACTTC,CASRQTSGSIYEQYF
NA,TRBV5-4,TRBD1,TRBJ1-1,TGTGCCAGCAGCTGGACAGGGGGCGGTGAAGCTTTCTTT,CASSWTGGGEAFF
NA,TRBV5-1,NA,TRBJ2-3,TGCGCCAGCAGAGATAGCGGAAGCCATAGCACAGATACGCAGTATTTT,CASRDSGSHSTDTQYF
NA,TRBV5-6,NA,TRBJ2-3,TGTGCCAGCAAAAACATAGCTAGCACAGATACGCAGTATTTT,CASKNIASTDTQYF
NA,TRBV30,TRBD1,TRBJ1-2,TGTGCCTGGGACAGGGGTTCTAACTATGGCTACACCTTC,CAWDRGSNYGYTF
NA,TRBV18,TRBD2,TRBJ2-3,TGTGCCAGCTCACCAGCGGCTAGCGGGGGTTCTAGCACAGATACGCAGTATTTT,CASSPAASGGSSTDTQYF
NA,TRBV4-3,TRBD2,TRBJ2-1,TGCGCCAGCAGCCAAGAAGGCGGGAGGGGCCGAAGCTCCTACAATGAGCAGTTCTTC,CASSQEGGRGRSSYNEQFF
once,TRBV19,TRBD2,TRBJ2-3,TGTGCCAGTAGTTCCACTAGCGGGGGCACAGATACGCAGTATTTT,CASSSTSGGTDTQYF
NA,TRBV30,NA,TRBJ2-7,TGTGCCTGGAGTGTGGTACCCCTCGTGGGGTTCCCAGGGCTCGAGCAGTACTTC,CAWSVVPLVGFPGLEQYF
NA,TRBV6-5,NA,TRBJ1-1,TGTGCCAGCAAGAATCAGGGAAACACTGAAGCTTTCTTT,CASKNQGNTEAFF
NA,TRBV6-1,NA,TRBJ2-7,TGTGCCAGCAGCGAAAAACCCCAGGGCTACGAGCAGTACTTC,CASSEKPQGYEQYF
NA,TRBV5-8,TRBD1,TRBJ2-7,TGTGCCAGCAGCCAACCGGGACAGGGGAACTCCTACGAGCAGTACTTC,CASSQPGQGNSYEQYF
NA,TRBV2,TRBD2,TRBJ2-7,TGTGCCAGCAGAGCAGGACTAGCGGGAGGGCCCTACGAGCAGTACTTC,CASRAGLAGGPYEQYF
NA,TRBV6-5,NA,TRBJ2-2,TGTGCCAGCAGTTACACAGCGAACACCGGGGAGCTGTTTTTT,CASSYTANTGELFF
NA,TRBV5-4,TRBD2,TRBJ2-5,TGTGCCAGCAGCTTGACCCTAGCGGCACAAGAGACCCAGTACTTC,CASSLTLAAQETQYF
NA,TRBV4-2,TRBD2,TRBJ2-3,TGTGCCAGCAGCCAGGAACCTAGCGGGGGTGTCACTAGCACAGATACGCAGTATTTT,CASSQEPSGGVTSTDTQYF
NA,TRBV6-6,NA,TRBJ2-5,TGTGCCAGCAGCGCCCCAGGTTGTGAGACCCAGTACTTC,CASSAPGCETQYF
NA,TRBV14,NA,TRBJ2-5,TGTGCCAGCAGCCAGGACGTGGACTATTCCCAAGAGACCCAGTACTTC,CASSQDVDYSQETQYF
NA,TRBV30,TRBD1,TRBJ1-1,TGTGCCTGGAGTGAAAGGACAGGGGACACTGAAGCTTTCTTT,CAWSERTGDTEAFF
NA,TRBV5-8,NA,TRBJ1-1,TGTGCCAGCAGCTTGGGGCTTCTGGGGGCCACTGAAGCTTTCTTT,CASSLGLLGATEAFF
NA,TRBV6-5,TRBD2,TRBJ2-3,TGTGCCAGCAGTTTAAGACTAGCGGGAATCACAGATACGCAGTATTTT,CASSLRLAGITDTQYF
once,TRBV30,NA,TRBJ1-1,TGTGCCTGGAGTCATGGTAGTACTGAAGCTTTCTTT,CAWSHGSTEAFF
NA,TRBV7-2,TRBD1,TRBJ2-7,TGTGCCAGCAGCCTTGACAGGGGAGAGGAGCAGTACTTC,CASSLDRGEEQYF
NA,TRBV14,NA,TRBJ2-5,TGTGCCAGCAGCCAAGATTCGGGAGAGACCCAGTACTTC,CASSQDSGETQYF
NA,TRBV29-1,TRBD1,TRBJ2-7,TGCAGCGTCTCCGGGACAGGTAACTCCTACGAGCAGTACTTC,CSVSGTGNSYEQYF
NA,TRBV9,NA,TRBJ1-2,TGTGCCAGCAGCGCCTCAGGGTTAAACTATGGCTACACCTTC,CASSASGLNYGYTF
NA,TRBV5-6,NA,TRBJ2-7,TGTGCCAGCAGCTTCCCGGACAGCCGCTACGAGCAGTACTTC,CASSFPDSRYEQYF
NA,TRBV11-2,NA,TRBJ2-2,TGTGCCAGCAGCTTATTCAGGGCGAACACCGGGGAGCTGTTTTTT,CASSLFRANTGELFF
NA,TRBV27,TRBD1,TRBJ2-5,TGTGCCAGCAGAAACAGGGGTCACAAAGAGACCCAGTACTTC,CASRNRGHKETQYF
once,TRBV10-3,TRBD1,TRBJ1-5,TGTGCCATCAGTGAATTTCAGGGTGTTTCCCGGACAGGTTCTAATCAGCCCCAGCATTTT,CAISEFQGVSRTGSNQPQHF
NA,TRBV6-4,NA,TRBJ1-2,TGTGCCAGCAGTCAGACCCCCGGACAGTTTAACTATGGCTACACCTTC,CASSQTPGQFNYGYTF
NA,TRBV6-1,NA,TRBJ1-4,TGTGCCACCACGGTTGAGCGGGGACCTAATGAAAAACTGTTTTTT,CATTVERGPNEKLFF
NA,TRBV7-2,TRBD2,TRBJ2-3,TGTGCCAGCAGCCAAAGACTAGCGGGAGTGGGAGCGGATACGCAGTATTTT,CASSQRLAGVGADTQYF
NA,TRBV28,NA,TRBJ1-1,TGTGCCAGCTCACAGTTCGAGAACACTGAAGCTTTCTTT,CASSQFENTEAFF
once,TRBV6-5,TRBD1,TRBJ1-1,TGTGCCAGCAGGAGGGACAGGGGGATCACTGAAGCTTTCTTT,CASRRDRGITEAFF
NA,TRBV7-9,TRBD1,TRBJ1-6,TGTGCCAGCAGTCTCAGGGGGCCTGGTTCACCCCTCCACTTT,CASSLRGPGSPLHF
NA,TRBV25-1,TRBD1,TRBJ1-6,TGTGCCAGCAGAGACGACAGGGATCGAGGATCACCCCTCCACTTT,CASRDDRDRGSPLHF
once,TRBV4-3,NA,TRBJ2-3,TGCGCCAGCAGCCAAGACGAATTCGACGGGAATACGCAGTATTTT,CASSQDEFDGNTQYF
once,TRBV7-9,NA,TRBJ1-5,TGTGCCAGCAGCTTACGGGAGTCCCAGCATTTT,CASSLRESQHF
NA,TRBV28,TRBD1,TRBJ1-1,TGTGCCAGCAGAACAGACAGGGCGAACACTGAAGCTTTCTTT,CASRTDRANTEAFF
NA,TRBV28,TRBD2,TRBJ2-1,TGTGCCAGCAGTTTAGTGGGCGGGAGAATCTTGGGGAATGAGCAGTTCTTC,CASSLVGGRILGNEQFF
NA,TRBV15,NA,TRBJ2-3,TGTGCCACCAGTCCCAAGGGGGGGACAGATACGCAGTATTTT,CATSPKGGTDTQYF
NA,TRBV4-3,TRBD1,TRBJ2-2,TGCGCCAGCAGCGACCGGGACAGGGGGCGTTTAGTTACCGGGGAGCTGTTTTTT,CASSDRDRGRLVTGELFF
NA,TRBV28,TRBD2,TRBJ2-5,TGTGCCAGCAGTTTATTACGGCCCGGACTAGCGGGATCTATAGAGACCCAGTACTTC,CASSLLRPGLAGSIETQYF
NA,TRBV25-1,TRBD1,TRBJ2-7,TGTGCCAGCGGAACAGGGGGCTACGAGCAGTACTTC,CASGTGGYEQYF
once,TRBV14,TRBD1,TRBJ2-2,TGTGCCAGCAGCCAAGCCCAACAGGGGGCGAACACCGGGGAGCTGTTTTTT,CASSQAQQGANTGELFF
NA,TRBV7-9,TRBD1,TRBJ2-5,TGTGCCAGCAGCTCCGGGACAGGCCAAAGGACGTACCAAGAGACCCAGTACTTC,CASSSGTGQRTYQETQYF
few,TRBV4-3,NA,TRBJ2-3,TGCGCCAGCAGCCCTATGACAGGATCTAGCACAGATACGCAGTATTTT,CASSPMTGSSTDTQYF
NA,TRBV5-4,NA,TRBJ1-2,TGTGCCAGCAGCTTGCGGGGAGTAAACTATGGCTACACCTTC,CASSLRGVNYGYTF